The clone carrying this TCR beta chain was detected a few times. The antigen remains unidentified. These data originate in a study of response to subunit inactivated influenza vaccine. MiXCR, applied by TCRdb to the RT-PCR reads, yields one record per CDR3 protein. The sample records 430,000 or so distinct CDR3 sequences, roughly 9.7% being singletons. Study findings and constraints: Authors proposed each seasonal influenza vaccination draws in few new T cells.

Germline CDR1 and CDR2: MNHNS and SASEGT. The CDR3 sequence is 15 residues long. Trimming shortened V by 10 bases and J by 2 bases, and 20 bases separated the two germline ends. This clonotype was sampled from a man between 45 and 60 years old who received an inactivated influenza vaccine. Source: PBMCs from blood, taken roughly 45 days after vaccination. This chain uses TRBV6-1 with TRBJ1-2, with D possibly TRBD1 on 6 matching bases. The CDR3 nucleotides read TGTGCCACCAACCCGGGCCGGGGGCGGAACTATGGCTACACCTTC. Amino acids: CATNPGRGRNYGYTF.